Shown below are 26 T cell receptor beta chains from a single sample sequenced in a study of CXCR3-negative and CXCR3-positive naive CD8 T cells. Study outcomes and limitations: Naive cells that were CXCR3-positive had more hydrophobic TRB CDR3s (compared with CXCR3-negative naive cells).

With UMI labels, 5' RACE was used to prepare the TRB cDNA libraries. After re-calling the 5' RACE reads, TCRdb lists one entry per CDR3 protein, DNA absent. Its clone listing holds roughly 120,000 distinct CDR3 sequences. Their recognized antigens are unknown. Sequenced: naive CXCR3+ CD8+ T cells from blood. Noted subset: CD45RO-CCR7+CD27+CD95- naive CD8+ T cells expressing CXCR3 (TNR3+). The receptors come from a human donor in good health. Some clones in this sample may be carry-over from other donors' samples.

CDR3 residues: CASRAQEDFHNEQFF. The rearrangement uses TRBV28 and TRBJ2-1; with no DNA, the TCRdb D assignment of TRBD2 cannot be verified. The germline V gene has CDR1 MDHEN and CDR2 SYDVKM. This CDR3 is built from 15 residues.

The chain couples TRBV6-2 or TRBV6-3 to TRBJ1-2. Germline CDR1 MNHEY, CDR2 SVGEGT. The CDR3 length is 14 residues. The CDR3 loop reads CASSLRQVGYGYTF.

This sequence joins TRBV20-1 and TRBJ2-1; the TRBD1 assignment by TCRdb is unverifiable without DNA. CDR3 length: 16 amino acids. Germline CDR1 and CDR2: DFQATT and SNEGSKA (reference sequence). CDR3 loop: CSASHPTGTPYNEQFF.

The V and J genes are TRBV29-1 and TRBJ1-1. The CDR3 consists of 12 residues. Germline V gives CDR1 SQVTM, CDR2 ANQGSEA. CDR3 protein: CSTEAGNTEAFF.

CDR3 loop: CASRPGIGGVAYEQYF. This chain uses TRBV11-2 with TRBJ2-7; there is no DNA to check the TCRdb D call of TRBD2. CDR1 is SGHAT and CDR2 is FQNNGV in the germline V gene. The length of the CDR3 is 16 residues.

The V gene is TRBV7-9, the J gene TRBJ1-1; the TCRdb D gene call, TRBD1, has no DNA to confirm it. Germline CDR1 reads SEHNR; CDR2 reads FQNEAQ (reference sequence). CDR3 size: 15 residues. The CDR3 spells CASSLVLAGEGEAFF.

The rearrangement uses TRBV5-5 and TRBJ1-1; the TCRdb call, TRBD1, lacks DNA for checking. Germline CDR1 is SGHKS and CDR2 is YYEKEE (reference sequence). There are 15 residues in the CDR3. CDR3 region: CASSLDQGGWTEAFF.

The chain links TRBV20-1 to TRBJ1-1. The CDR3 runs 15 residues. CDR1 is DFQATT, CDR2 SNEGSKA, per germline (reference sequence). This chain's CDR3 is CSARGGRVGYTEAFF.

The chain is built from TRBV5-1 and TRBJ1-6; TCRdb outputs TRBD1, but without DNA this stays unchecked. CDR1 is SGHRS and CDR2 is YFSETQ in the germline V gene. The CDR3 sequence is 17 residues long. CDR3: CASSLEPLSSYNSPLHF. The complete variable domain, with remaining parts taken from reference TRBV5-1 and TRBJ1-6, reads KAGVTQTPRYLIKTRGQQVTLSCSPISGHRSVSWYQQTPGQGLQFLFEYFSETQRNKGNFPGRFSGRQFSNSRSEMNVSTLELGDSALYLCASSLEPLSSYNSPLHFGNGTRLTVT.

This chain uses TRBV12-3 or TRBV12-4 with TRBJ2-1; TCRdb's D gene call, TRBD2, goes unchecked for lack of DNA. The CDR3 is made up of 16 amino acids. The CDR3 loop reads CASSLVAGPESDEQFF.

Here the CDR3 reads CASSYSTVYEQYF. The chain is built from TRBV6-6 and TRBJ2-7. Germline lookup yields CDR1 MNHNY and CDR2 SVGAGI (reference sequence). This CDR3 is 13 amino acids long.

CDR3 region: CASSLGTRYGYTF. The chain is built from TRBV6-5 and TRBJ1-2; lacking DNA, the TRBD1 call made by TCRdb goes unchecked. Germline-derived CDR1 and CDR2 are MNHEY and SVGAGI. This CDR3 has 13 amino acids.

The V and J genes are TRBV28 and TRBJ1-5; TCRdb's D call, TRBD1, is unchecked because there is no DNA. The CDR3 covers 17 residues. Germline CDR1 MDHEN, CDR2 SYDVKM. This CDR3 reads CASAPTPGGHGNQPQHF.

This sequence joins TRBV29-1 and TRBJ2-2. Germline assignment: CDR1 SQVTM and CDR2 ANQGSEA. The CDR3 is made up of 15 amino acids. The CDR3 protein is CSVGGGISNTGELFF.

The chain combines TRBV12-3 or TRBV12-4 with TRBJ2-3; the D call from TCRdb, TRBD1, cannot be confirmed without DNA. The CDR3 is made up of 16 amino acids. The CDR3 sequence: CASSTSGGAGADTQYF.

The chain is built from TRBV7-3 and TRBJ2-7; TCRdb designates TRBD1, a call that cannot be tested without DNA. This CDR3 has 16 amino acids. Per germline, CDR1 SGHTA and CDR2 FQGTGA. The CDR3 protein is CASSPTGPLAAYEQYF.

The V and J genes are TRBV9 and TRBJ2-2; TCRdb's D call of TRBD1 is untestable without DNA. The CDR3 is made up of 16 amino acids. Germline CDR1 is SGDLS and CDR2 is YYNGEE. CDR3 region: CASSVGGTSNTGELFF.

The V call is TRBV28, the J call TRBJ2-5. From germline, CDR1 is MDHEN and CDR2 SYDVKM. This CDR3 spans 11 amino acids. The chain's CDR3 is CASSLTQAQYF.

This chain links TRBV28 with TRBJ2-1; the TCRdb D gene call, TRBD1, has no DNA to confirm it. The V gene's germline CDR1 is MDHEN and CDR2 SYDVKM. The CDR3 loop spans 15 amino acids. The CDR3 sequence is CASSHPWDRDNEQFF.

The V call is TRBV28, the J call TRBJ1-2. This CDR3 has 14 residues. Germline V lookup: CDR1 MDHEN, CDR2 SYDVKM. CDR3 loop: CASSLLGTSGGYTF.

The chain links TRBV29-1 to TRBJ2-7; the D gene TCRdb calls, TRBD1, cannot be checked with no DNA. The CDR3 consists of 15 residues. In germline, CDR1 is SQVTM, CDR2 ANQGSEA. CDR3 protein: CSITSPDREEDEQYF.

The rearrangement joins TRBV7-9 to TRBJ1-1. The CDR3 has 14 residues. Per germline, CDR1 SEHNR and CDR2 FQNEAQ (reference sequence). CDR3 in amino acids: CASEGRALNTEAFF.

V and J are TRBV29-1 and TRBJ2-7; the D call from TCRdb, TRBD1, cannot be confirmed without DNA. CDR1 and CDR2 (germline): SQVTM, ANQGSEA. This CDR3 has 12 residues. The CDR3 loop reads CSSITGTYEQYF.

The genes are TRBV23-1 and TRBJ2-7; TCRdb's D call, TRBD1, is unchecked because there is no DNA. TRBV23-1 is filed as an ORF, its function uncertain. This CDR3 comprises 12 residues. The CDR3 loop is CAGGGSVHEQYF.

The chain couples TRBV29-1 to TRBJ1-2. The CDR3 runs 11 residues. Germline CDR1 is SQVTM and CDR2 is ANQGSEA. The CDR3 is CSVEPENGYTF.

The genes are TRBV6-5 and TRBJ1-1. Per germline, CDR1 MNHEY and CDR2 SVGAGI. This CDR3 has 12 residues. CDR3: CASSYPDSEAFF.